What follows is one T cell receptor beta chain and its context. The antigen remains unidentified. MiXCR was run by TCRdb on the 5' RACE reads, yielding one entry per CDR3 protein. The sample has 500,000 to 700,000 distinct CDR3 sequences, roughly 7.1% seen once; the top ten hold roughly 1.6%. These data come from a study of identical twins. Study findings and constraints: Abundant beta clonotypes from cord blood had fewer insertions, unlike memory repertoires, which showed none.

The CDR3 is 14 amino acids. CDR1 and CDR2 (germline): SGHRS, YFSETQ. The V and J ends lost 1 base and 13 bases, in that order; junction bases with no gene match: 12. The same data also went into a second study, on yellow fever vaccine responses in identical twins.

This receptor was identified in a woman under 30 in good health. The chain uses TRBV5-1 and TRBJ2-3; TRBD2 matches 7 bases. Sequenced: PBMCs. Here the CDR3 reads CASSLYAASGTKYF. The CDR3 region has the DNA TGCGCCAGCAGCTTGTACGCCGCCAGCGGGACGAAGTATTTT.